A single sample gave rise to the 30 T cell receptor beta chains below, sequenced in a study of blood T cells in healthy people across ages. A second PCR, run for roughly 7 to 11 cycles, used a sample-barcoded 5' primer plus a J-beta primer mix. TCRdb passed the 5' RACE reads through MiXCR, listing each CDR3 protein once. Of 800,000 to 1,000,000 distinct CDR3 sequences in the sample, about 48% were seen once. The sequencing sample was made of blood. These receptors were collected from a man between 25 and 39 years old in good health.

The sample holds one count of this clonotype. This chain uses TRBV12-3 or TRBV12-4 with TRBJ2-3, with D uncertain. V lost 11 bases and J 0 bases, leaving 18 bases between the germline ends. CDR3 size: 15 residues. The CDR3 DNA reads TGTGCCGGCGCCTCGACTGCGACTAGCACAGATACGCAGTATTTT. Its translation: CAGASTATSTDTQYF.

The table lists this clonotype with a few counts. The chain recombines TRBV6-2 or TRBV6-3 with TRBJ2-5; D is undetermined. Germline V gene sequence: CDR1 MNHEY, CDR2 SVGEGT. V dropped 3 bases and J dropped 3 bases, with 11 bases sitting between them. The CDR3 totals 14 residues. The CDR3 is CASSYGAFEETQYF. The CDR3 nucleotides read TGTGCCAGCAGTTATGGTGCCTTCGAAGAGACCCAGTACTTC.

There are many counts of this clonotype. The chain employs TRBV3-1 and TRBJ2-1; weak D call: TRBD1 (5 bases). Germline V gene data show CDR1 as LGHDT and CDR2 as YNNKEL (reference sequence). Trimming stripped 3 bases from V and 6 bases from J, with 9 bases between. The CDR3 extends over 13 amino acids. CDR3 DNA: TGTGCCAGCAGCCAGGGGCCTGGCAATGAGCAGTTCTTC. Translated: CASSQGPGNEQFF.

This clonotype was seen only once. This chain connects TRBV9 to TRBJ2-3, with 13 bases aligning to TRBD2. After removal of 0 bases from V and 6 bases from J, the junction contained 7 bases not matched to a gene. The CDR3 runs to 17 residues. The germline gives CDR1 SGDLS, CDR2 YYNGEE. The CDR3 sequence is CASSVVGTSGIGDTQYF. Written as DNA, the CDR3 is TGTGCCAGCAGCGTAGTAGGGACTAGCGGGATCGGGGATACGCAGTATTTT. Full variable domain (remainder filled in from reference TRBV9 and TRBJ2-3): DSGVTQTPKHLITATGQRVTLRCSPRSGDLSVYWYQQSLDQGLQFLIQYYNGEERAKGNILERFSAQQFPDLHSELNLSSLELGDSALYFCASSVVGTSGIGDTQYFGPGTRLTVL.

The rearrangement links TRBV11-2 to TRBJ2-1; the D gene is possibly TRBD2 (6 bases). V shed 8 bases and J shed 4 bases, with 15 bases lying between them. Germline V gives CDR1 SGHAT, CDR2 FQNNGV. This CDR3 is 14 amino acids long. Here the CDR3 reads CASVGDSGYNEQFF. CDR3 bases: TGTGCCAGCGTTGGGGATAGCGGATACAATGAGCAGTTCTTC.

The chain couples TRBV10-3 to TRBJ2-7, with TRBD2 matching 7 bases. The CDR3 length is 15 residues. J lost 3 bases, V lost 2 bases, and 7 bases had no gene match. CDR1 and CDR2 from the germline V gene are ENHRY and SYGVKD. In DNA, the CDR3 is TGTGCCATCAGTGAGACTGGCGGGGGAGACTACGAGCAGTACTTC. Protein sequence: CAISETGGGDYEQYF.

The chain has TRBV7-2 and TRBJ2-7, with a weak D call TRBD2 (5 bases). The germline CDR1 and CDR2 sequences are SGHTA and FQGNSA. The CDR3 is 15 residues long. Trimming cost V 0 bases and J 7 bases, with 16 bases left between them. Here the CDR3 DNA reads TGTGCCAGCAGCTTAGCCTTAGGACTTTACAATGAGCAGTACTTC. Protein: CASSLALGLYNEQYF.

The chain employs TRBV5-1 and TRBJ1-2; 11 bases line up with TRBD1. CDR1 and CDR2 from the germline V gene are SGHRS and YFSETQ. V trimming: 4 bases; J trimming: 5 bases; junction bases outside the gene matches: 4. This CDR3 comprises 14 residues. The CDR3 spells CASSAGQGVYGYTF. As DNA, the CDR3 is TGCGCCAGCAGCGCGGGACAGGGGGTTTATGGCTACACCTTC.

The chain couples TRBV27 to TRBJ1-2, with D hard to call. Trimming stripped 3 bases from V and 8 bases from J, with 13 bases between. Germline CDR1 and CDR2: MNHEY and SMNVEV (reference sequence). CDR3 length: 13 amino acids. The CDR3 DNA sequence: TGTGCCAGCAGTTTTGAGGAGGGCCGAGGCTACACCTTC. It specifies CASSFEEGRGYTF.

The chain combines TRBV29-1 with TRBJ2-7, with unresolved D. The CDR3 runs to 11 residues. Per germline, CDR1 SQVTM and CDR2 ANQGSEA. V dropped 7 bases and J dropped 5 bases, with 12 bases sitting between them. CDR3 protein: CSGGYDNEQYF. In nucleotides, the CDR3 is TGCAGCGGCGGTTATGACAACGAGCAGTACTTC.

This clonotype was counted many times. The CDR3 is CASNGAQSTADTQYF. Written as DNA, the CDR3 is TGTGCCAGCAATGGGGCCCAGAGCACTGCGGATACGCAGTATTTT. The chain couples TRBV7-2 to TRBJ2-3, with a tentative D call TRBD1 (5 bases). Germline CDR1 SGHTA, CDR2 FQGNSA. This CDR3 has 15 amino acids. V gave up 7 bases and J gave up 6 bases, with 20 bases separating them. The variable domain in full, with the rest retrieved from reference TRBV7-2 and TRBJ2-3, is GAGVSQSPSNKVTEKGKDVELRCDPISGHTALYWYRQSLGQGLEFLIYFQGNSAPDKSGLPSDRFSAERTGGSVSTLTIQRTQQEDSAVYLCASNGAQSTADTQYFGPGTRLTVL.

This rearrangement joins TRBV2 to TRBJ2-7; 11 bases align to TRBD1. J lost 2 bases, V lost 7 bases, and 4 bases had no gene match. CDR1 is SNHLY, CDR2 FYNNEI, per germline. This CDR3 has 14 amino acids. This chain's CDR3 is CASKAGQGAYEQYF. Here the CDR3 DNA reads TGTGCCAGCAAAGCGGGACAGGGGGCCTACGAGCAGTACTTC.

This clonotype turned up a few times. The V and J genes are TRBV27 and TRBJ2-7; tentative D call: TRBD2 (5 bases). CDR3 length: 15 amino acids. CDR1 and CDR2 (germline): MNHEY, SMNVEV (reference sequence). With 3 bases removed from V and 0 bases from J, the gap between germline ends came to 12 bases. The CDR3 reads CASSFEGPGSYEQYF. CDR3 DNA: TGTGCCAGCAGTTTCGAGGGCCCTGGCTCCTACGAGCAGTACTTC.

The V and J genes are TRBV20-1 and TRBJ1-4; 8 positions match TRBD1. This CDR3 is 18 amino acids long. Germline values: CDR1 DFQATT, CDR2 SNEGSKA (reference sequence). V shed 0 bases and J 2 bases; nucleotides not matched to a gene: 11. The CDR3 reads CSARDSWTGKVTNEKLFF. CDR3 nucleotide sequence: TGCAGTGCTAGAGATAGTTGGACAGGGAAGGTTACTAATGAAAAACTGTTTTTT.

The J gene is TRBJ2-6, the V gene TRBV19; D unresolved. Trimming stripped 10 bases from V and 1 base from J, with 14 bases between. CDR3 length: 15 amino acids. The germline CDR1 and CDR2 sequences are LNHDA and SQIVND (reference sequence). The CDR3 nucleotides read TGTGCCACACAACTTCAGGCTTCTGGGGCCAACGTCCTGACTTTC. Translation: CATQLQASGANVLTF.

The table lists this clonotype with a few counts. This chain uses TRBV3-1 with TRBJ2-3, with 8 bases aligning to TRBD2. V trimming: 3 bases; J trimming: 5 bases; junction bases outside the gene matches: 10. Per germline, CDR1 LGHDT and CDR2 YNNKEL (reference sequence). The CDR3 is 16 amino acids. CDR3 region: CASSHRRSGGGDTQYF. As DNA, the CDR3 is TGTGCCAGCAGCCACCGAAGAAGCGGGGGTGGAGATACGCAGTATTTT.

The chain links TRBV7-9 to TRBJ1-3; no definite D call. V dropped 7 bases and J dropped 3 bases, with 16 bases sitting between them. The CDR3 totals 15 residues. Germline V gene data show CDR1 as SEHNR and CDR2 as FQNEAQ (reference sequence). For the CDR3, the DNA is TGTGCCAGCATCAGGAGCAGGTTCAATGGAAACACCATATATTTT. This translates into CASIRSRFNGNTIYF. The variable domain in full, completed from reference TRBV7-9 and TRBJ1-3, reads DTGVSQNPRHKITKRGQNVTFRCDPISEHNRLYWYRQTLGQGPEFLTYFQNEAQLEKSRLLSDRFSAERPKGSFSTLEIQRTEQGDSAMYLCASIRSRFNGNTIYFGEGSWLTVV.

CDR3 in amino acids: CSARDASGGFRTDTQYF. The CDR3 bases are TGCAGTGCTAGAGATGCTAGCGGGGGGTTTAGGACAGATACGCAGTATTTT. The chain links TRBV20-1 to TRBJ2-3, with TRBD2 matching over 11 bases. J was trimmed by 3 bases and V by 0 bases; bases with no gene match: 8. The CDR3 runs to 17 residues. Germline CDR1 and CDR2: DFQATT and SNEGSKA (reference sequence).

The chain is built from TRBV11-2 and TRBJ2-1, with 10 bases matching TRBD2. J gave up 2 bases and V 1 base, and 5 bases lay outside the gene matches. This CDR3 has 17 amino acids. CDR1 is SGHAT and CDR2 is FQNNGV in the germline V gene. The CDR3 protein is CASSLVPLAGAYNEQFF. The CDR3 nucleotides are TGTGCCAGCAGCTTAGTACCCCTAGCGGGGGCCTACAATGAGCAGTTCTTC. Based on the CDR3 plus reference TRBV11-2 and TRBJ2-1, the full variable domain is EAGVAQSPRYKIIEKRQSVAFWCNPISGHATLYWYQQILGQGPKLLIQFQNNGVVDDSQLPKDRFSAERLKGVDSTLKIQPAKLEDSAVYLCASSLVPLAGAYNEQFFGPGTRLTVL.

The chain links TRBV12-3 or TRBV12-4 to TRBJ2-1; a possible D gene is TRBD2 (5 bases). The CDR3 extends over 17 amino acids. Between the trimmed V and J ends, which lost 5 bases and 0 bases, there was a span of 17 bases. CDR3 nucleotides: TGTGCCAGCAGTCCCTCGTTCGGAGCGGTCTCCTACAATGAGCAGTTCTTC. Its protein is CASSPSFGAVSYNEQFF.

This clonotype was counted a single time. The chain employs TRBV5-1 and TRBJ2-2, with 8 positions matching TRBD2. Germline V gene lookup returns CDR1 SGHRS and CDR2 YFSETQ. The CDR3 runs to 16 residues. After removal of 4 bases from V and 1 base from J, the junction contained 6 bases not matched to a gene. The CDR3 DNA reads TGCGCCAGCAGCCTGGCGGGGGGACAGAACACCGGGGAGCTGTTTTTT. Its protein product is CASSLAGGQNTGELFF.

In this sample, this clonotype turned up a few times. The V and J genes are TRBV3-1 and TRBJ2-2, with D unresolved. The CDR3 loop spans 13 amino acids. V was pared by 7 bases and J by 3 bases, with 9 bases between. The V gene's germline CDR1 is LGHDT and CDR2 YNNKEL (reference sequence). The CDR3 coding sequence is TGTGCCAGCAACAGTATAGACACCGGGGAGCTGTTTTTT. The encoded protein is CASNSIDTGELFF. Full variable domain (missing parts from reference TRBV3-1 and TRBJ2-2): DTAVSQTPKYLVTQMGNDKSIKCEQNLGHDTMYWYKQDSKKFLKIMFSYNNKELIINETVPNRFSPKSPDKAHLNLHINSLELGDSAVYFCASNSIDTGELFFGEGSRLTVL.

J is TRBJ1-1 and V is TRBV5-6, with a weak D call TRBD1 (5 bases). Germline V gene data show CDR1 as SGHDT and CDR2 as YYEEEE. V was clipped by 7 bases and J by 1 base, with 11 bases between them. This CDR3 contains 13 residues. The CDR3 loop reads CASVGQGNTEAFF. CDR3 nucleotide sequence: TGTGCCAGCGTTGGTCAGGGGAACACTGAAGCTTTCTTT.

The CDR3 protein is CASSAGQGTHEQYF. Written as DNA, the CDR3 is TGTGCCAGCAGCGCTGGACAGGGGACCCACGAGCAGTACTTC. The chain recombines TRBV9 with TRBJ2-5; 9 nucleotides match TRBD1. With the DNA end fitting TRBJ2-7 better, the J assignment may be wrong. Germline CDR1 reads SGDLS; CDR2 reads YYNGEE. This CDR3 spans 14 amino acids.

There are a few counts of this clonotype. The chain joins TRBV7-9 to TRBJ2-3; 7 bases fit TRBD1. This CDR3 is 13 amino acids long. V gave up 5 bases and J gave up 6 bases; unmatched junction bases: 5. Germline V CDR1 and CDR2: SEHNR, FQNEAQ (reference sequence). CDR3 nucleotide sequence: TGTGCCAGCAGCGTTGACAGGGAGGATACGCAGTATTTT. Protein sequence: CASSVDREDTQYF.

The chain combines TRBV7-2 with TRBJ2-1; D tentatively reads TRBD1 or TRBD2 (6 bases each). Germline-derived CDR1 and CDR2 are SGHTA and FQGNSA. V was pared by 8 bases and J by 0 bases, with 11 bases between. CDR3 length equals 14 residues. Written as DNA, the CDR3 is TGTGCCAGCCCGGGGGCAAGCTCCTACAATGAGCAGTTCTTC. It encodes CASPGASSYNEQFF.

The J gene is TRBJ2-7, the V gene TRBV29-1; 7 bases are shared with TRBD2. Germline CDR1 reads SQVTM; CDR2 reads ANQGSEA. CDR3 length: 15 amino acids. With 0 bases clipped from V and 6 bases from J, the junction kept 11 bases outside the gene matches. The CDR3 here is CSVEDREAELREQYF. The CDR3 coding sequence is TGCAGCGTTGAAGATCGGGAGGCAGAGCTACGCGAGCAGTACTTC.

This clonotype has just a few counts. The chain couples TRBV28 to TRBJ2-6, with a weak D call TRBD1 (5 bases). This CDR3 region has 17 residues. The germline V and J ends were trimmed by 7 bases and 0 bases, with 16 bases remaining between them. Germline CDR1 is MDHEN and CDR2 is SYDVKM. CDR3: CASTLRETNSGANVLTF. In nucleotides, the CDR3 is TGTGCCAGCACCCTCAGGGAAACGAACTCTGGGGCCAACGTCCTGACTTTC.

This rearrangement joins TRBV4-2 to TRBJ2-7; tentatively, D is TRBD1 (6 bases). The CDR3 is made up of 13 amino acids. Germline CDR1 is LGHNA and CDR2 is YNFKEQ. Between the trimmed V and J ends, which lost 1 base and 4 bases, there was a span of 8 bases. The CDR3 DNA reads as TGTGCCAGCAGCCAAGGACAGGAGTACGAGCAGTACTTC. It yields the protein CASSQGQEYEQYF.

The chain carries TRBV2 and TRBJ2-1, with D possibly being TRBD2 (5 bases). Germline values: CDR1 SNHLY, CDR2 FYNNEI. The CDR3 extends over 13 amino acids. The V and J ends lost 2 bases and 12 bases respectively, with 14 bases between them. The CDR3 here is CASSEYSRSGQFF. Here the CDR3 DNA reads TGTGCCAGCAGTGAATACAGCAGAAGCGGGCAGTTCTTC.